This T cell receptor (beta chain) was found in a study of T cell responses to AZD1222 COVID-19 vaccine. In the study overall: Second-dose intervals of approximately 4 or approximately 12 weeks were pooled.

This clone came up a few times. Its antigen is unidentified. Profiled with immunoSEQ multiplex PCR; TCRdb holds only in-frame clones, not every one. The data contain some 120,000 clones, about nine tenths of them seen just once; the ten biggest clones take up about 1.5%. Trimming cost V 3 bases and J 2 bases; bases outside gene matches: 3. CDR1 and CDR2 (germline): LGHNA, YSLEER. The CDR3 is made up of 14 amino acids. Overall study findings and caveats: Most donors were white British, females outnumbered males, and clonal diversity was possibly underestimated.

The sample here was peripheral blood, taken on day 0 of AZD1222 vaccination. The chain has TRBV4-3 and TRBJ1-1; 7 nucleotides line up with TRBD1. The source is an adult in good health. This CDR3 reads CASSHQGENTEAFF. The CDR3 nucleotides read TGCGCCAGCAGCCACCAGGGGGAAAACACTGAAGCTTTCTTT.